This TCR beta chain is drawn from a study of lymphopenia after photon versus proton radiotherapy. Study-level points and caveats: A bigger post-nadir fall in TCR diversity correlated inversely with survival time in deceased patients. Proton therapy kept repertoires fairly stable, unlike photons, which gained effector/memory cells. Oligoclonal CD8+ Temra expansion after nadir drove photon patients' diversity drop. Survival link was tested only in deceased patients; proton benefit remains a possibility.

Sequencing was performed with immunoSEQ multiplex PCR; in TCRdb, only in-frame clones are kept and a portion is missing. Among about 14,000 clones listed, 70% to 85% were seen once. On this clone: Its antigen remains unidentified.

Trimming left V 4 bases short and J 1 base short, with 7 bases between. This CDR3 spans 13 amino acids. CDR1 SNHLY and CDR2 FYNNEI come from the germline V gene. Sequencing used peripheral blood, obtained from a patient treated with photon-based radiotherapy. The V and J genes are TRBV2 and TRBJ2-5; D is ambiguous. The TCR sequence derives from a man between 45 and 60 years old with gastric cancer. CDR3 nucleotides: TGTGCCAGCAGTGTATGGGTCCAAGAGACCCAGTACTTC. Its protein is CASSVWVQETQYF.